The 5 T cell receptor beta chains below all came from one sample that was sequenced in a study of blood T cells in healthy people across ages. Primed by a sample-barcoded 5' primer and a J-beta primer mix, a second PCR proceeded for 7 to 11 cycles. TCRdb fed the 5' RACE reads into MiXCR, producing one record per CDR3 protein. The data contain about 1.5 million distinct CDR3 sequences, approximately 42% of them singletons. Sequencing input: blood. The origin of the receptors is a woman between 18 and 30 years old in good health.

This clonotype was seen a handful of times. The CDR3 DNA reads as TGTGCCTGGAAATCAGGGAACGCCTATGGCTACACCTTC. Translating it yields CAWKSGNAYGYTF. The V and J genes are TRBV30 and TRBJ1-2; TRBD1 might be the D (5 bases). Germline assignment: CDR1 GTSNPN and CDR2 SVGIG (reference sequence). The CDR3 is 13 residues long. V dropped 4 bases and J dropped 4 bases, with 13 bases sitting between them.

As for this clonotype: A much larger clone is a single base away; this may be a read error. V usage is TRBV4-2 and J usage is TRBJ2-3; D assignment may be TRBD1 or TRBD2 (5 bases each). This CDR3 comprises 15 residues. Trimming took off 0 bases at V and 1 base at J, with 8 bases between the two ends. The germline CDR1 and CDR2 sequences are LGHNA and YNFKEQ. The CDR3 DNA sequence: TGTGCCAGCAGCCAAGAGGGACCCCGCACAGATACGCAGTATTTT. This sequence encodes CASSQEGPRTDTQYF.

The chain combines TRBV5-1 with TRBJ2-4, with D unclear. CDR3 size: 13 residues. V gave up 0 bases and J gave up 4 bases, with 5 bases separating them. The germline CDR1 and CDR2 sequences are SGHRS and YFSETQ. The CDR3 nucleotides read TGCGCCAGCAGCTTGGGACCAAAAAACATTCAGTACTTC. Translation: CASSLGPKNIQYF.

The chain uses TRBV29-1 and TRBJ1-1, with 7 positions matching TRBD1. CDR1 and CDR2 from the germline V gene are SQVTM and ANQGSEA. V was clipped by 4 bases and J by 10 bases; unmatched bases: 15. This CDR3 is 14 amino acids long. In DNA, the CDR3 is TGCAGCGTTGTCGGTGCAGGGGGAAGGGTAGGAGCTTTCTTT. This gives the protein CSVVGAGGRVGAFF. Full variable domain (missing parts from reference TRBV29-1 and TRBJ1-1): SAVISQKPSRDICQRGTSLTIQCQVDSQVTMMFWYRQQPGQSLTLIATANQGSEATYESGFVIDKFPISRPNLTFSTLTVSNMSPEDSSIYLCSVVGAGGRVGAFFGQGTRLTVV.

A note on this clonotype: One base away lies a much larger clone, so this may be a sequencing read error. The chain has TRBV5-8 and TRBJ2-3; TRBD2 agrees at 8 bases. The germline V gene has CDR1 SGHTS and CDR2 YDEGEE. The CDR3 sequence is 16 residues long. CDR3 nucleotides: TGTGCCAGCAGCCCCGGATCCAGCGGGAGCACAGATCCGCAGTATTTT. Protein: CASSPGSSGSTDPQYF.